The 27 T cell receptor beta chains below all came from one sample that was sequenced in a study of T cells in women clearing cervical HPV infection. The repertoire was sequenced with immunoSEQ multiplex PCR; TCRdb's copy has only in-frame clones and lacks some. This table holds approximately 28,000 clones. Material for sequencing was blood buffy coat. These TCRs come from a woman aged 18-69 years with a cervical HPV16 infection that either progressed to CIN3+ or cleared (not recorded which).

Comments on this clone: The CDR3 end lies 3 residues beyond the end of the read and is filled in from the germline J gene. The J gene is TRBJ1-4, the V gene TRBV20-1; no firm D call. The CDR3 sequence is 13 residues long. Germline V gene data show CDR1 as DFQATT and CDR2 as SNEGSKA (reference sequence). Deletions cut 0 bases from V and 4 bases from J, with 6 bases between. CDR3 in amino acids: CSARDLDNEKLFF. CDR3 DNA (partial): TGCAGTGCTAGAGATCTAGATAATGAAAAA.

About this clone: The read is 3 residues too short to cover the CDR3 end, so that end is filled in from the germline J gene. The chain is built from TRBV2 and TRBJ1-5; D not resolved. This CDR3 region has 15 residues. V dropped 4 bases and J dropped 0 bases, with 10 bases sitting between them. Germline CDR1 and CDR2: SNHLY and FYNNEI. The covered CDR3 bases are TGTGCCAGCAGTGGCGGCAGTAATAGCAATCAGCCC. Residues: CASSGGSNSNQP. The CDR3, in full, reads CASSGGSNSNQPQHF. The full variable domain, rest sourced from reference TRBV2 and TRBJ1-5, is EPEVTQTPSHQVTQMGQEVILRCVPISNHLYFYWYRQILGQKVEFLVSFYNNEISEKSEIFDDQFSVERPDGSNFTLKIRSTKLEDSAMYFCASSGGSNSNQPQHFGDGTRLSIL.

Concerning this clone itself: The read halts 3 residues ahead of the CDR3 end, with the missing end drawn from the germline J gene. This rearrangement joins TRBV19 to TRBJ2-3; a possible D gene is TRBD2 (6 bases). CDR1 is LNHDA and CDR2 is SQIVND in the germline V gene (reference sequence). This CDR3 contains 13 residues. The CDR3 is CATSRGRQETQYF. Partial CDR3 DNA: TGTGCCACCTCTCGGGGGAGACAAGAGACG.

Comment on this clone: The missing CDR3 end, 3 residues past where the read stops, is filled in from the germline J gene. The rearrangement uses TRBV2 and TRBJ2-3; the match to TRBD1 covers 10 bases. Germline assignment: CDR1 SNHLY and CDR2 FYNNEI. The CDR3 spans 13 residues. With 8 bases clipped from V and 7 bases from J, the junction kept 6 bases outside the gene matches. The CDR3 loop reads CASDRDRGNTQYF. The CDR3 DNA, read in part, is TGTGCCAGCGATCGGGACAGGGGAAATACG.

A note on this clone: The read finishes 3 residues shy of the CDR3 end, and the germline J gene is used to complete it. The chain joins TRBV20-1 to TRBJ1-6, with a tentative D call TRBD1 (6 bases). CDR1 is DFQATT, CDR2 SNEGSKA, per germline (reference sequence). CDR3 size: 13 residues. Trimming stripped 6 bases from V and 7 bases from J, with 13 bases between. The CDR3 spells CSASTTGNSPLHF. CDR3 DNA, as far as it was read: TGCAGTGCCTCTACTACAGGGAATTCACCC.

A note on this clone: From the germline J gene comes the end of the CDR3, since the read stops 3 residues before it. V and J are TRBV2 and TRBJ1-1; the D gene is possibly TRBD1 (5 bases). The CDR3 runs 13 residues. Germline CDR1 SNHLY, CDR2 FYNNEI. Incomplete CDR3 DNA: TGTGCCAGCAGTGAACGGGTTGAGGGGTCA. Translating gives CASSERVEGS. The complete CDR3 sequence is CASSERVEGSAFF.

The CDR3 loop reads CSVDAGMPEKLFF. The sequenced part of the CDR3 DNA is TGCAGCGTTGACGCGGGGATGCCCGAAAAG. The rearrangement uses TRBV29-1 and TRBJ2-2, with a tentative D call TRBD2 (6 bases). The read terminates 3 residues ahead of where the CDR3 ends, so the germline J gene completes it. Germline V CDR1 and CDR2: SQVTM, ANQGSEA. The CDR3 is 13 amino acids.

The CDR3 bases that were read are TGTGCCAGTAGTAGAGGGGACAGCCTGAACACTGAA. Translated: CASSRGDSLNTE. From start to end, the CDR3 is CASSRGDSLNTEAFF. V is TRBV19 and J is TRBJ1-1; 7 bases line up with TRBD1. The CDR3 end lies 3 residues beyond the end of the read and is filled in from the germline J gene. The CDR3 covers 15 residues. The germline V gene encodes CDR1 LNHDA and CDR2 SQIVND (reference sequence). J lost 0 bases, V lost 4 bases, and 5 bases had no gene match.

As to this clone: The read falls 3 residues short of the CDR3 end, and the missing part is taken from the germline J gene. The gene calls are TRBV19 and TRBJ2-3; 8 bases are shared with TRBD1. The V and J ends lost 4 bases and 4 bases, in that order; junction bases with no gene match: 4. Germline V gives CDR1 LNHDA, CDR2 SQIVND (reference sequence). CDR3 size: 14 residues. CDR3 DNA (partial): TGTGCCAGTAGTAATGGACAGGGCCCAGATACG. Translated: CASSNGQGPDT. The full CDR3 is CASSNGQGPDTQYF. The whole variable domain, remainder taken from reference TRBV19 and TRBJ2-3, is DGGITQSPKYLFRKEGQNVTLSCEQNLNHDAMYWYRQDPGQGLRLIYYSQIVNDFQKGDIAEGYSVSREKKESFPLTVTSAQKNPTAFYLCASSNGQGPDTQYFGPGTRLTVL.

With respect to this clone: Read coverage stops 3 residues before the CDR3 terminus; the germline J gene supplies the remainder. This sequence joins TRBV2 and TRBJ1-4; D not resolved. Trimming pared 2 bases from V and 7 bases from J, leaving 11 bases between. Germline loops: CDR1 SNHLY, CDR2 FYNNEI. The CDR3 length is 14 residues. The part of the CDR3 DNA that was read is TGTGCCAGCAGTGAAAGGCAGGCGTTTGAAAAA. It encodes CASSERQAFEK. The complete CDR3 reads CASSERQAFEKLFF.

As to this clone: The DNA ends 3 residues before the CDR3 does, and the rest of the CDR3 is filled in from the germline J gene. The genes are TRBV5-1 and TRBJ1-1; D not certain. The germline gives CDR1 SGHRS, CDR2 YFSETQ. The CDR3 loop spans 14 amino acids. Trimming cost V 0 bases and J 4 bases, with 10 bases left between them. The CDR3 sequence: CASSLDRGTTEAFF. The sequenced part of the CDR3 DNA is TGCGCCAGCAGCTTGGATCGGGGTACCACTGAA.

The DNA read from the CDR3 is TGTGCCAGCGCACGGGACAAACTAGCCAAAAACATT. It translates to CASARDKLAKNI. The full CDR3 is CASARDKLAKNIQYF. The gene calls are TRBV2 and TRBJ2-4; possibly TRBD1 for D (6 bases). The CDR3 goes on 3 residues after the read ends, and that part is filled in from the germline J gene. The V end lost 8 bases, the J end lost 0 bases, and 14 bases lay between the germline ends. The germline V gene encodes CDR1 SNHLY and CDR2 FYNNEI. The CDR3 is 15 residues long.

On this clone: Sequencing ends 3 residues short of the CDR3 end; the germline J gene provides the rest. The V call is TRBV5-6, the J call TRBJ2-1; 7 bases are a match to TRBD1. Germline CDR1 SGHDT, CDR2 YYEEEE. The CDR3 sequence is 14 residues long. V lost 4 bases, J lost 5 bases, and 6 bases stayed unmatched. CDR3 DNA (partial): TGTGCCAGCAGCCACAGGGGATTGGACAATGAG. It is translated as CASSHRGLDNE. The complete CDR3 reads CASSHRGLDNEQFF.

For this clone: The read stops 3 residues short of the end of the CDR3; the missing end is completed from the germline J gene. The V gene is TRBV30, the J gene TRBJ1-6, with 11 nucleotides matching TRBD1. The V gene's germline CDR1 is GTSNPN and CDR2 SVGIG (reference sequence). The junction had 3 bases not matched to a gene; V was cut back by 4 bases and J by 10 bases. The CDR3 has 13 residues. CDR3 loop: CAWKGQGDSPLHF. The DNA read from the CDR3 is TGTGCCTGGAAGGGACAGGGGGACTCACCC.

CDR3 DNA (partial): TGTGCCACCAGCAGAGATCAAGGTTTGGAGACC. This translates into CATSRDQGLET. The whole CDR3 protein is CATSRDQGLETQYF. The gene calls are TRBV15 and TRBJ2-5, with D uncertain. The CDR3 end falls 3 residues outside the read, so it is completed with the germline J gene. The CDR3 contains 14 residues. Trimming pared 0 bases from V and 5 bases from J, leaving 10 bases between. CDR1 is LNHNV, CDR2 YYDKDF, per germline (reference sequence).

Concerning this clone itself: Sequencing ends 3 residues short of the CDR3 end; the germline J gene provides the rest. V and J are TRBV5-1 and TRBJ1-1; 7 nucleotides line up with TRBD1. The CDR3 runs 13 residues. V lost 1 base to trimming and J lost 4 bases; unmatched junction nucleotides: 1. Germline V gives CDR1 SGHRS, CDR2 YFSETQ. The DNA read from the CDR3 is TGCGCCAGCAGCTTGAACAGGGGCACTGAA. This codes for CASSLNRGTE. The full CDR3 sequence reads CASSLNRGTEAFF.

CDR3 bases read: TGTGCCAGCAGCTCGACTAGCGGGAGGGCTGAGACC. Translating it yields CASSSTSGRAET. The whole CDR3 region reads CASSSTSGRAETQYF. The genes are TRBV7-6 and TRBJ2-5, with 14 bases that match TRBD2. The missing CDR3 end, 3 residues past where the read stops, is filled in from the germline J gene. With V trimmed by 4 bases and J by 5 bases, 3 bases remained unmatched. The germline CDR1 and CDR2 sequences are SGHVS and FNYEAQ. The CDR3 consists of 15 residues.

As regards this clone: Coverage ceases 3 residues before the CDR3 finishes, and the germline J gene fills in the end. The rearrangement uses TRBV2 and TRBJ2-7, with D possibly matching TRBD1 (5 bases). CDR3 length equals 15 residues. Trimming shortened V by 1 base and J by 6 bases, and 16 bases separated the two germline ends. Germline V CDR1 and CDR2: SNHLY, FYNNEI. CDR3 sequence: CASSEDLGGQSEQYF. The DNA read from the CDR3 is TGTGCCAGCAGTGAAGATCTTGGCGGACAAAGCGAG.

As for this clone: Sequencing ends 3 residues short of the CDR3 end; the germline J gene provides the rest. J is TRBJ2-3 and V is TRBV10-2; tentatively, D is TRBD1 (6 bases). Trimming left V 6 bases short and J 5 bases short, with 9 bases between. This CDR3 has 12 amino acids. The germline V gene encodes CDR1 WSHSY and CDR2 SAAADI. The CDR3 spells CASSAGVDTQYF. CDR3 bases read: TGCGCCAGCAGCGCAGGGGTAGATACG.

Turning to this clone: The read ends 3 residues shy of where the CDR3 ends; the end is completed using the germline J gene. The rearrangement uses TRBV5-1 and TRBJ2-1; 7 positions agree with TRBD2. The J segment lost 5 bases and the V segment lost 0 bases, leaving 8 bases of the junction unmatched. The germline V gene encodes CDR1 SGHRS and CDR2 YFSETQ. The CDR3 consists of 16 residues. CDR3 bases read: TGCGCCAGCAGCTTGGCCTTCGCTAGCGGCAACAATGAG. Translation gives CASSLAFASGNNE. The full CDR3 protein reads CASSLAFASGNNEQFF.

Details on this clone: The CDR3 is cut off 3 residues early in the read; its end comes from the germline J gene. The chain recombines TRBV7-9 with TRBJ2-5, with 7 bases aligning to TRBD1. This CDR3 is built from 13 residues. Germline CDR1 SEHNR, CDR2 FQNEAQ (reference sequence). Trimming took 5 bases from V and 5 from J; bases not matched to a gene: 5. Incomplete CDR3 DNA: TGTGCCAGCAGCCCCCGCAGGGGGGAGACC. It is translated as CASSPRRGET. The whole CDR3 reads CASSPRRGETQYF.

On this clone itself: The DNA ends 3 residues before the CDR3 does, and the rest of the CDR3 is filled in from the germline J gene. The chain recombines TRBV6-1 with TRBJ2-1; tentatively, D is TRBD1 (6 bases). V was trimmed by 2 bases and J by 7 bases, leaving 15 bases between them. Germline values: CDR1 MNHNS, CDR2 SASEGT. The CDR3 covers 15 residues. The CDR3 here is CASSERVGARNEQFF. The CDR3 DNA, read in part, is TGTGCCAGCAGTGAACGGGTGGGGGCGCGAAATGAG.

In the case of this clone: The read terminates 3 residues before the CDR3 end, so the remaining end is supplied by the germline J gene. The chain employs TRBV4-2 and TRBJ2-7; D gene unclear. The CDR3 extends over 17 amino acids. V was clipped by 0 bases and J by 6 bases, with 21 bases between them. Germline V CDR1 and CDR2: LGHNA, YNFKEQ. The CDR3 loop is CASSQDPTQQQHFEQYF. The covered CDR3 bases are TGTGCCAGCAGCCAAGATCCCACCCAACAGCAACACTTCGAG.

Details on this clone: The CDR3 end lies 3 residues beyond the end of the read and is filled in from the germline J gene. This chain connects TRBV5-8 to TRBJ1-6; D gene uncertain. The V end lost 4 bases, the J end lost 10 bases, and 12 bases lay between the germline ends. The germline CDR1 and CDR2 sequences are SGHTS and YDEGEE. The CDR3 has 13 amino acids. The CDR3 DNA, read in part, is TGTGCCAGCAGCGGTGAAGCCTCCTCACCC. This gives the protein CASSGEASSP. The full CDR3 sequence reads CASSGEASSPLHF.

With respect to this clone: From the germline J gene comes the end of the CDR3, since the read stops 3 residues before it. This chain joins TRBV7-2 and TRBJ1-2, with 10 bases fitting TRBD1. The CDR3 runs to 13 residues. The germline V gene encodes CDR1 SGHTA and CDR2 FQGNSA. The trim removed 6 bases at V and 6 bases at J, leaving 4 bases unmatched. The CDR3 DNA, read in part, is TGTGCCAGCAGACGACAGGGGGCCGATGGC. Translating it yields CASRRQGADG. The CDR3 in full is CASRRQGADGYTF. The full variable domain, completed using reference TRBV7-2 and TRBJ1-2, is GAGVSQSPSNKVTEKGKDVELRCDPISGHTALYWYRQSLGQGLEFLIYFQGNSAPDKSGLPSDRFSAERTGGSVSTLTIQRTQQEDSAVYLCASRRQGADGYTFGSGTRLTVV.

Worth noting for this clone: The read stops 3 residues short of the end of the CDR3; the missing end is completed from the germline J gene. V usage is TRBV3-1 (or the pseudogene TRBV3-2) and J usage is TRBJ2-5, with a tentative D call TRBD2 (6 bases). V was pared by 0 bases and J by 5 bases, with 13 bases between. This CDR3 is 15 amino acids long. Germline V gives CDR1 LGHDT, CDR2 YNNKEL (reference sequence). The sequenced CDR3 bases are TGTGCCAGCAGCCAAGATGCAGCGGGCTGGGAGACC. This translates into CASSQDAAGWET. The whole CDR3 region reads CASSQDAAGWETQYF.

A remark on this clone: Sequencing ends 3 residues short of the CDR3 end; the germline J gene provides the rest. V usage is TRBV10-3 and J usage is TRBJ2-7, with 12 bases lining up with TRBD2. The junction had 3 bases not matched to a gene; V was cut back by 10 bases and J by 2 bases. This CDR3 has 13 amino acids. Germline lookup yields CDR1 ENHRY and CDR2 SYGVKD. Incomplete CDR3 DNA: TGTGCCACCCGACTAGCGGGGGCCTACGAG. Translated: CATRLAGAYE. From start to end, the CDR3 is CATRLAGAYEQYF.